Presented here are 10 T cell receptor beta chains from one specimen sequenced in a study of blood T cell repertoires in COVID-19. The repertoire was sequenced with immunoSEQ multiplex PCR; TCRdb's copy has only in-frame clones and lacks some. The sample has 200,000 to 250,000 clones; 87% are singletons. The sequencing input was PBMCs or T cells enriched from blood (not recorded which). The source is a man under 40 who had recovered from COVID-19.

This clone has a handful of counts. Additional DNA sequences in this sample encode the identical CDR3. V is TRBV27 and J is TRBJ1-2; the match to TRBD1 covers 9 bases. This CDR3 has 13 amino acids. Germline V gives CDR1 MNHEY, CDR2 SMNVEV (reference sequence). J gave up 4 bases and V 3 bases, and 0 bases lay outside the gene matches. This CDR3 is CASSLTGGYGYTF. The CDR3 DNA reads as TGTGCCAGCAGTTTGACAGGGGGCTATGGCTACACCTTC.

The chain employs TRBV12-3 or TRBV12-4 and TRBJ2-1; D ambiguous. With 3 bases removed from V and 1 base from J, the gap between germline ends came to 4 bases. This CDR3 is built from 13 residues. CDR3 residues: CASSLSSYNEQFF. Here the CDR3 DNA reads TGTGCCAGCAGTTTGAGTTCCTACAATGAGCAGTTCTTC.

The chain recombines TRBV4-3 with TRBJ1-2, with D possibly matching TRBD1 (6 bases). This CDR3 region has 15 residues. CDR1 is LGHNA and CDR2 is YSLEER in the germline V gene. Between the trimmed V and J ends, which lost 3 bases and 9 bases, there was a span of 20 bases. CDR3 in amino acids: CASSQGTRDISRYTF. DNA of the CDR3: TGCGCCAGCAGCCAGGGGACACGGGATATCTCTCGCTACACCTTC.

The chain is built from TRBV28 and TRBJ2-2; the match to TRBD1 covers 8 bases. V was pared by 8 bases and J by 4 bases, with 9 bases of the junction left unmatched. The CDR3 has 15 residues. The germline gives CDR1 MDHEN, CDR2 SYDVKM. This chain's CDR3 is CASQTGGRGTGELFF. CDR3 DNA: TGTGCCAGCCAAACAGGGGGAAGAGGCACCGGGGAGCTGTTTTTT. Full variable domain (remainder filled in from reference TRBV28 and TRBJ2-2): DVKVTQSSRYLVKRTGEKVFLECVQDMDHENMFWYRQDPGLGLRLIYFSYDVKMKEKGDIPEGYSVSREKKERFSLILESASTNQTSMYLCASQTGGRGTGELFFGEGSRLTVL.

The chain joins TRBV19 to TRBJ2-2; 7 bases are shared with TRBD1. The germline V gene has CDR1 LNHDA and CDR2 SQIVND (reference sequence). V shed 3 bases and J 6 bases; nucleotides not matched to a gene: 7. This CDR3 region has 15 residues. The chain's CDR3 is CASSMIEQGPGELFF. The CDR3 DNA is TGTGCCAGTAGTATGATTGAACAGGGGCCCGGGGAGCTGTTTTTT.

The V and J genes are TRBV10-3 and TRBJ1-1, with 7 bases aligning to TRBD1. The trim removed 6 bases at V and 6 bases at J, leaving 10 bases unmatched. CDR1 ENHRY and CDR2 SYGVKD come from the germline V gene. This CDR3 comprises 14 residues. CDR3 sequence (DNA): TGTGCCATCAGGACCACAGGGGAAGGCGCTGAAGCTTTCTTT. Its protein is CAIRTTGEGAEAFF.

CDR3 sequence: CASSLTGDYEQYF. Written as DNA, the CDR3 is TGTGCCAGCAGCCTTACAGGGGACTACGAGCAGTACTTC. This rearrangement joins TRBV9 to TRBJ2-7; 7 bases map to TRBD1. The CDR3 covers 13 residues. Germline trimming cut 4 bases from V and 3 bases from J; bases unmatched to any gene: 4. Germline assignment: CDR1 SGDLS and CDR2 YYNGEE.

This clone came up once. The chain is built from TRBV6-5 and TRBJ1-2; 9 bases are a match to TRBD1. J lost 6 bases, V lost 3 bases, and 2 bases had no gene match. Germline lookup yields CDR1 MNHEY and CDR2 SVGAGI. The CDR3 has 13 amino acids. CDR3 nucleotides: TGTGCCAGCAGTTATAGGGACAGGGATGGCTACACCTTC. This codes for CASSYRDRDGYTF.

This clone was detected a few times. This chain uses TRBV6-1 with TRBJ1-1; 7 bases align to TRBD1. CDR3 length: 16 amino acids. CDR1 and CDR2 from the germline V gene are MNHNS and SASEGT. V was pared by 4 bases and J by 6 bases, with 14 bases of the junction left unmatched. CDR3 bases: TGTGCCAGCAGTGGGCACAGGGGACTTAGAAGGGCTGAAGCTTTCTTT. It translates to CASSGHRGLRRAEAFF.

V is TRBV28 and J is TRBJ1-1, with D perhaps matching TRBD1 (5 bases). The CDR3 is 11 residues long. The V and J ends lost 8 bases and 5 bases respectively, with 9 bases between them. Germline CDR1 reads MDHEN; CDR2 reads SYDVKM. The CDR3 loop reads CASWGGTEAFF. CDR3 bases: TGTGCCAGCTGGGGGGGGACTGAAGCTTTCTTT.